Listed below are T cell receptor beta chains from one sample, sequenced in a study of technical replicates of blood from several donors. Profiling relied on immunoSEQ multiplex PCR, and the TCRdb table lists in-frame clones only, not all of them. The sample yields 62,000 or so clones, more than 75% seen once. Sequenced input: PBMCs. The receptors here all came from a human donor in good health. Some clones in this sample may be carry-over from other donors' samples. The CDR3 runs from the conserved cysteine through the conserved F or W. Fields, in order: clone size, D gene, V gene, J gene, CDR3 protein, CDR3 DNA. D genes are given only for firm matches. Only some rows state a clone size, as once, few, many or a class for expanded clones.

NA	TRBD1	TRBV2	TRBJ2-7	CASSGETGVVTYEQYF	TGTGCCAGCAGTGGGGAGACAGGGGTAGTCACCTACGAGCAGTACTTC
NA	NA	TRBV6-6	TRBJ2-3	CASSYSAKATDTQYF	TGTGCCAGCAGTTACAGCGCCAAGGCCACAGATACGCAGTATTTT
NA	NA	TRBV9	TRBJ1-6	CASRRGTQNDSPLHF	TGTGCCAGCAGACGCGGGACGCAAAATGATTCACCCCTCCACTTT
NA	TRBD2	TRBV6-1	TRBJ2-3	CASSEVASGRAVDTQYF	TGTGCCAGCAGTGAAGTTGCTAGCGGGAGGGCCGTAGATACGCAGTATTTT
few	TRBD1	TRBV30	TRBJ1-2	CAWSVGDRVGNYGYTF	TGTGCCTGGAGTGTTGGGGACAGGGTTGGAAACTATGGCTACACCTTC
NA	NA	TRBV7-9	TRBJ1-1	CASRAQGNTEAFF	TGTGCCAGCAGGGCACAGGGGAACACTGAAGCTTTCTTT
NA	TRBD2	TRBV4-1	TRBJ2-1	CASSSPTSGLGNEQFF	TGCGCCAGCAGCTCACCGACTAGCGGCCTTGGGAATGAGCAGTTCTTC
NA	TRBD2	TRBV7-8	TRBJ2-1	CASSPPVGAGDSRFF	TGTGCCAGCAGCCCCCCTGTAGGGGCGGGGGATTCGCGGTTCTTC
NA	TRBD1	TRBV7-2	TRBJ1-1	CASSINTGGGGTEAFF	TGTGCCAGCAGCATAAACACAGGGGGCGGCGGCACTGAAGCTTTCTTT
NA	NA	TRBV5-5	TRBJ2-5	CASSLGQPGGETQYF	TGTGCCAGCAGCTTGGGTCAACCAGGAGGAGAGACCCAGTACTTC
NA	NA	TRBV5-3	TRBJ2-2	CARSLAGQRTTQNTGELFF	TGTGCCAGAAGCTTGGCCGGGCAGAGGACTACTCAGAACACCGGGGAGCTGTTTTTT
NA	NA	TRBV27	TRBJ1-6	CASSLRDFYNSPLHF	TGTGCCAGCAGTTTAAGGGACTTCTATAATTCACCCCTCCACTTT
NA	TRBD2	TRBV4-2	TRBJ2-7	CASSQELDGTRNYEQYF	TGTGCCAGCAGCCAAGAACTTGACGGGACTAGAAATTACGAGCAGTACTTC
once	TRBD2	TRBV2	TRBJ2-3	CASGTSGRADTQYF	TGTGCCAGCGGTACTAGCGGGAGAGCAGATACGCAGTATTTT
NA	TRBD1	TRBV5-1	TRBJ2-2	CASSQTRTGGATGELFF	TGCGCCAGCAGCCAAACTCGGACAGGGGGCGCGACCGGGGAGCTGTTTTTT